This T cell receptor (beta chain) was profiled in a study of cytomegalovirus exposure and HLA in healthy donors. This clone was recorded only once. Its antigen remains unknown. Points from the study as a whole: Analyzed later, association rates of TCRs varied across HLA loci, with DRB1 most and HLA-C fewest. Presence/absence analysis assumed near-uniform sequencing depth across donors.

A multiplex PCR was run with 60 Vbeta primers and 13 Jbeta primers. Method: immunoSEQ multiplex PCR; TCRdb's copy keeps in-frame clones and lacks some. The repertoire holds some 150,000 clones, with 75% to 90% as singletons. Germline V CDR1 and CDR2: KGHSH, LQKENI. This CDR3 has 16 amino acids. Trimming at V came to 0 bases and at J to 3 bases, leaving 3 bases not matched to a gene. What was sequenced was PBMCs. The chain combines TRBV18 with TRBJ2-1, with 9 bases fitting TRBD1. This TCR derives from a female donor in good health and CMV-seronegative. CDR3 sequence: CASSPPGTGNYNEQFF. As DNA, the CDR3 is TGTGCCAGCTCACCACCCGGGACAGGGAACTACAATGAGCAGTTCTTC.